This entry lists 31 T cell receptor beta chains sequenced from one sample in a study of T cell responses to AZD1222 COVID-19 vaccine. Data came from immunoSEQ multiplex PCR; TCRdb stores just in-frame clones and leaves some out. The data contain more than 95,000 clones, about 90% of them singletons. The sequencing used peripheral blood, collected on day 0 of AZD1222 vaccination. The receptors come from an adult in good health.

The chain uses TRBV15 and TRBJ2-7, with 7 bases identical to TRBD1. V lost 0 bases, J lost 3 bases, and 5 bases stayed unmatched. Germline lookup yields CDR1 LNHNV and CDR2 YYDKDF (reference sequence). The CDR3 contains 15 residues. Here the CDR3 DNA reads TGTGCCACCAGCAGAGATAACAGGGGAAGCTACGAGCAGTACTTC. Protein product: CATSRDNRGSYEQYF.

The chain uses TRBV23-1 and TRBJ2-7; no clear D gene. TRBV23-1 is recorded as an ORF, its role being uncertain. The CDR3 runs to 17 residues. Trimming pared 3 bases from V and 0 bases from J, leaving 18 bases between. DNA of the CDR3: TGCGCCAGCAGTCAGTACCCGGAACAGCCAAGCTCCTACGAGCAGTACTTC. It specifies CASSQYPEQPSSYEQYF.

The J gene is TRBJ2-3, the V gene TRBV5-4, with 7 bases matching TRBD2. CDR3 size: 14 residues. Germline values: CDR1 SGHNT, CDR2 YYREEE (reference sequence). V lost 4 bases and J lost 5; bases outside the gene matches: 7. CDR3 nucleotide sequence: TGTGCCAGCAGCCCCGGGGGGTCGGTAGATACGCAGTATTTT. The encoded protein is CASSPGGSVDTQYF.

The V gene is TRBV6-2 or TRBV6-3, the J gene TRBJ2-3; D unclear. The CDR3 extends over 13 amino acids. CDR1 is MNHEY, CDR2 SVGEGT, per germline. Trimming stripped 6 bases from V and 3 bases from J, with 10 bases between. The CDR3 here is CASSISRTDTQYF. The CDR3 coding sequence is TGTGCCAGCAGCATCTCCCGAACAGATACGCAGTATTTT.

The V and J genes are TRBV5-6 and TRBJ2-5, with unresolved D. The CDR3 extends over 15 amino acids. The V gene lost 0 bases and the J gene lost 1 base, with 10 bases spanning the gap. The germline V gene has CDR1 SGHDT and CDR2 YYEEEE. The chain's CDR3 is CASSLAEGSQETQYF. CDR3 in DNA: TGTGCCAGCAGCTTGGCCGAAGGCAGCCAAGAGACCCAGTACTTC.

This clone was counted only a few times. The J gene is TRBJ1-6, the V gene TRBV27; D is uncertain. V lost 2 bases to trimming and J lost 9 bases, with 17 bases between them. The CDR3 covers 16 residues. The germline V gene has CDR1 MNHEY and CDR2 SMNVEV (reference sequence). The CDR3 nucleotides read TGTGCCAGCAGTTTAAGGTTGGGCCCTGTGGGTTCACCCCTCCACTTT. It specifies CASSLRLGPVGSPLHF.

This clone was seen once. The V call is TRBV11-3, the J call TRBJ2-1; the match to TRBD2 covers 14 bases. V trimming: 3 bases; J trimming: 13 bases; junction bases outside the gene matches: 5. This CDR3 region has 14 residues. CDR1 and CDR2 (germline): SGHNT, YENEEA. CDR3 bases: TGTGCCAGCAGCTTGACTAGCGGGGGGGTTCCCCAGTTCTTC. This gives the protein CASSLTSGGVPQFF.

This chain's CDR3 is CATSRVREDSAGYTF. The CDR3 coding sequence is TGTGCCACCAGCAGAGTGAGGGAGGACAGTGCTGGCTACACCTTC. The chain links TRBV15 to TRBJ1-2, with D maybe TRBD1 (6 bases). Germline CDR1 reads LNHNV; CDR2 reads YYDKDF (reference sequence). The germline V and J ends were trimmed by 1 base and 7 bases, with 16 bases remaining between them. The CDR3 sequence is 15 residues long.

The chain couples TRBV9 to TRBJ1-1; D unclear. CDR3 size: 13 residues. V dropped 0 bases and J dropped 6 bases, with 9 bases sitting between them. CDR1 is SGDLS and CDR2 is YYNGEE in the germline V gene. As DNA, the CDR3 is TGTGCCAGCAGCGTAGGGCAGTTCGCTGAAGCTTTCTTT. Its protein product is CASSVGQFAEAFF.

The chain is built from TRBV7-2 and TRBJ2-7; 8 bases match TRBD1. The CDR3 is 13 amino acids. Germline V gene sequence: CDR1 SGHTA, CDR2 FQGNSA. With 3 bases clipped from V and 5 bases from J, the junction kept 3 bases outside the gene matches. The CDR3 spells CASSLDRVDEQYF. CDR3 DNA: TGTGCCAGCAGCTTGGACAGGGTAGACGAGCAGTACTTC.

This chain joins TRBV5-1 and TRBJ2-7, with D possibly TRBD2 on 5 matching bases. Germline V gene sequence: CDR1 SGHRS, CDR2 YFSETQ. This CDR3 is built from 16 residues. The ends were cut back, 4 bases at V and 3 bases at J, with 20 bases in the middle. The CDR3 DNA reads as TGCGCCAGCAGCCCACTGGGTAAGGACGGACTCTACGAGCAGTACTTC. The encoded protein is CASSPLGKDGLYEQYF.

V gene TRBV29-1 combines with J gene TRBJ2-7; D gene uncertain. The CDR3 is made up of 13 amino acids. Between the trimmed V and J ends, which lost 3 bases and 0 bases, there was a span of 9 bases. CDR1 and CDR2 from the germline V gene are SQVTM and ANQGSEA. The CDR3 sequence: CSVDQVGSYEQYF. CDR3 coding DNA: TGCAGCGTTGATCAGGTGGGCTCCTACGAGCAGTACTTC.

The chain joins TRBV11-2 to TRBJ2-3, with TRBD2 identical over 11 bases. V shed 2 bases, J shed 4 bases, and the junction held 2 bases outside the gene matches. Looked up from germline, CDR1 is SGHAT and CDR2 is FQNNGV. CDR3 length equals 15 residues. The CDR3 loop reads CASSLSGLAADTQYF. For the CDR3, the DNA is TGTGCCAGCAGCTTATCGGGACTAGCGGCAGATACGCAGTATTTT.

The rearrangement links TRBV12-5 to TRBJ1-2, with a weak D call TRBD1 (5 bases). The ends were cut back, 6 bases at V and 4 bases at J, with 12 bases in the middle. This CDR3 spans 13 amino acids. Germline V gene data show CDR1 as LGHNT and CDR2 as FRNRAP. The CDR3 protein is CASGPGTAYGYTF. CDR3 in DNA: TGTGCTAGTGGCCCCGGGACGGCCTATGGCTACACCTTC.

The gene calls are TRBV6-5 and TRBJ1-6, with a possible D match to TRBD1 (6 bases). Per the germline V gene, CDR1 is MNHEY and CDR2 is SVGAGI. CDR3 length equals 16 residues. Trimming took 0 bases from V and 5 from J, leaving 11 bases between them. In DNA form, the CDR3 reads TGTGCCAGCAGTTACTCGGCGGGGGCTGATAATTCACCCCTCCACTTT. Amino acids: CASSYSAGADNSPLHF.

The CDR3 is CASSLRDAAYGYTF. The CDR3 DNA sequence: TGTGCCAGCAGCCTCCGGGACGCCGCGTATGGCTACACCTTC. This chain links TRBV14 with TRBJ1-2; D is possibly TRBD1 (5 bases). Germline CDR1 and CDR2: SGHDN and FVKESK. Deletions cut 4 bases from V and 5 bases from J, with 14 bases between. This CDR3 spans 14 amino acids.

The chain employs TRBV7-2 and TRBJ2-5, with 11 nucleotides matching TRBD2. Germline V gene sequence: CDR1 SGHTA, CDR2 FQGNSA. The V gene end was trimmed by 8 bases and the J gene end by 3 bases; junction bases not matched to a gene: 5. This CDR3 comprises 14 residues. Here the CDR3 reads CASFRSGGEETQYF. As DNA, the CDR3 is TGTGCCAGCTTCCGTAGCGGGGGGGAAGAGACCCAGTACTTC. Supplemented by reference TRBV7-2 and TRBJ2-5, the full variable domain reads GAGVSQSPSNKVTEKGKDVELRCDPISGHTALYWYRQSLGQGLEFLIYFQGNSAPDKSGLPSDRFSAERTGGSVSTLTIQRTQQEDSAVYLCASFRSGGEETQYFGPGTRLLVL.

The chain is built from TRBV5-1 and TRBJ1-6, with D possibly matching TRBD1 (6 bases). The CDR3 contains 13 residues. The germline V gene has CDR1 SGHRS and CDR2 YFSETQ. V was cut by 4 bases and J by 10 bases, with 12 bases left in between. CDR3 DNA sequence: TGCGCCAGCAGCCCCAACAGGGACTCACCCCTCCACTTT. Translating it yields CASSPNRDSPLHF.

The J gene is TRBJ1-2, the V gene TRBV9, with 9 positions matching TRBD1. The CDR3 totals 16 residues. V was pared by 0 bases and J by 2 bases, with 5 bases of the junction left unmatched. Germline CDR1 and CDR2: SGDLS and YYNGEE. The CDR3 sequence is CASSVDDRGLNYGYTF. The CDR3 DNA sequence: TGTGCCAGCAGCGTAGACGACAGGGGGTTGAACTATGGCTACACCTTC.

The chain links TRBV10-2 to TRBJ2-2, with TRBD1 matching over 9 bases. Germline V CDR1 and CDR2: WSHSY, SAAADI. The V segment lost 6 bases and the J segment 5 bases; nucleotides outside the gene matches: 4. The CDR3 is 14 amino acids. In DNA form, the CDR3 reads TGCGCCAGCAGCGGTGGGACAGGGACCGGGGAGCTGTTTTTT. This codes for CASSGGTGTGELFF.

The chain uses TRBV5-4 and TRBJ1-5; no clear D. Germline V gives CDR1 SGHNT, CDR2 YYREEE (reference sequence). V lost 0 bases to trimming and J lost 9 bases, with 10 bases between them. CDR3 length: 13 amino acids. CDR3 residues: CASSLEQTGPQHF. The CDR3 DNA reads as TGTGCCAGCAGCTTGGAACAGACGGGGCCCCAGCATTTT.

This rearrangement joins TRBV30 to TRBJ1-4, with TRBD1 matching over 8 bases. CDR1 and CDR2 (germline): GTSNPN, SVGIG (reference sequence). The CDR3 contains 14 residues. V lost 0 bases and J lost 8; bases outside the gene matches: 5. This chain's CDR3 is CAWSVGRGREKLFF. For the CDR3, the DNA is TGTGCCTGGAGTGTCGGCAGGGGGCGAGAAAAACTGTTTTTT.

The chain joins TRBV6-1 to TRBJ1-6, with a tentative D call TRBD1 (5 bases). The CDR3 extends over 17 amino acids. V was cut by 2 bases and J by 7 bases, with 18 bases left in between. Germline V lookup: CDR1 MNHNS, CDR2 SASEGT. The CDR3 here is CASSEIRQGQSNSPLHF. Here the CDR3 DNA reads TGTGCCAGCAGTGAAATCCGCCAGGGCCAGTCCAATTCACCCCTCCACTTT.

The chain couples TRBV13 to TRBJ1-2; 9 nucleotides agree with TRBD1. CDR3 length: 15 residues. Per the germline V gene, CDR1 is PRHDT and CDR2 is FYEKMQ (reference sequence). The J segment lost 4 bases and the V segment lost 5 bases, leaving 8 bases of the junction unmatched. CDR3 protein: CASSTTGGLLYGYTF. The CDR3 DNA is TGTGCCAGCAGCACTACAGGGGGCTTGCTCTATGGCTACACCTTC.

The V call is TRBV5-5, the J call TRBJ1-2; D gene uncertain. With 5 bases removed from V and 4 bases from J, the gap between germline ends came to 15 bases. CDR1 and CDR2 (germline): SGHKS, YYEKEE (reference sequence). The CDR3 is made up of 14 amino acids. The DNA for the CDR3 is TGTGCCAGCAGGACGACCGAAGGGATCTATGGCTACACCTTC. Its protein is CASRTTEGIYGYTF.

This clone was counted a single time. The chain joins TRBV5-8 to TRBJ2-7; 9 positions match TRBD1. J gave up 3 bases and V 5 bases, and 12 bases lay outside the gene matches. The CDR3 spans 16 residues. Germline V gene sequence: CDR1 SGHTS, CDR2 YDEGEE. The DNA for the CDR3 is TGTGCCAGCAGTGGGGACCAGACAGGGGGGGTCTACGAGCAGTACTTC. Translating it yields CASSGDQTGGVYEQYF. The full variable domain, rest sourced from reference TRBV5-8 and TRBJ2-7, is EAGVTQSPTHLIKTRGQQATLRCSPISGHTSVYWYQQALGLGLQFLLWYDEGEERNRGNFPPRFSGRQFPNYSSELNVNALELEDSALYLCASSGDQTGGVYEQYFGPGTRLTVT.

The CDR3 DNA is TGTGCCAGCTCACCGCCAGACAGGGTCGGAAACATTCAGTACTTC. Protein product: CASSPPDRVGNIQYF. The rearrangement uses TRBV18 and TRBJ2-4; 7 bases align to TRBD1. Germline lookup yields CDR1 KGHSH and CDR2 LQKENI. This CDR3 region has 15 residues. V lost 3 bases to trimming and J lost 6 bases; unmatched junction nucleotides: 8.

In nucleotides, the CDR3 is TGTGCCAGCAGCTACCCCGGGACAGGGGTCACCTACGAGCAGTACTTC. This translates into CASSYPGTGVTYEQYF. The chain is built from TRBV5-6 and TRBJ2-7; 10 bases match TRBD1. The junction had 8 bases not matched to a gene; V was cut back by 3 bases and J by 2 bases. The CDR3 loop spans 16 amino acids. Germline V gene data show CDR1 as SGHDT and CDR2 as YYEEEE.

CDR3: CASSLGTVGYGYTF. The CDR3 DNA sequence: TGTGCCAGCAGCTTGGGGACGGTCGGCTATGGCTACACCTTC. V is TRBV5-8 and J is TRBJ1-2; D is uncertain. Germline CDR1 SGHTS, CDR2 YDEGEE. V dropped 0 bases and J dropped 4 bases, with 10 bases sitting between them. The length of the CDR3 is 14 residues.

To note about this clone: The same CDR3 arises from other DNA sequences in this sample as well. The chain is built from TRBV9 and TRBJ1-3; TRBD1 might be the D (5 bases). Germline-derived CDR1 and CDR2 are SGDLS and YYNGEE. The ends were cut back, 0 bases at V and 0 bases at J, with 7 bases in the middle. The CDR3 spans 15 residues. The CDR3 DNA is TGTGCCAGCAGCGTAGTGGGGGGCTCTGGAAACACCATATATTTT. Translation: CASSVVGGSGNTIYF.

CDR3 loop: CASSPAGGYETQYF. DNA for the CDR3: TGTGCCAGCAGCCCAGCGGGGGGGTACGAGACCCAGTACTTC. The chain has TRBV14 and TRBJ2-5, with 10 bases matching TRBD2. The trim removed 4 bases at V and 5 bases at J, leaving 4 bases unmatched. Germline CDR1 is SGHDN and CDR2 is FVKESK. The CDR3 runs 14 residues.